The 19 T cell receptor beta chains reported below all come from one sample, sequenced in a study of regulatory T cells in long-lasting Graves disease. Time point indicated: persistent/refractory GD, antithyroid drugs over 5 years with positive TRAb. With RNA extracted from PBMCs as input, the TCR library was made. Library construction for TCR beta used iRepertoire HTBI primers and Arm-PCR of CDR3 regions. TCRdb re-analysed the multiplex PCR reads in MiXCR, keeping a single row per CDR3 protein. The sample has 300,000 to 400,000 distinct CDR3 sequences, around 20% seen once. The sequenced sample was peripheral blood mononuclear cells (PBMCs), obtained when the disease was refractory, from a patient treated with antithyroid drugs. Every receptor here comes from a female donor with Graves disease.

In its sample, this clonotype was seen many times. The chain employs TRBV19 and TRBJ2-7; maybe TRBD2 (5 bases). Germline lookup yields CDR1 LNHDA and CDR2 SQIVND (reference sequence). V was trimmed by 9 bases and J by 4 bases, leaving 22 bases between them. This CDR3 is built from 15 residues. CDR3 bases: TGTGCCAGCAAAACCCGGACTGAACTAGGGTACGAGCAGTACTTC. It translates to CASKTRTELGYEQYF.

Ten or more counts support this clonotype. V gene TRBV5-1 combines with J gene TRBJ1-6; D is possibly TRBD1 (5 bases). The CDR3 contains 14 residues. The V gene's germline CDR1 is SGHRS and CDR2 YFSETQ. V gave up 4 bases and J gave up 6 bases, with 11 bases separating them. CDR3 sequence reads: CASSPGIRNSPLHF. The DNA of the CDR3 is TGCGCCAGCAGCCCAGGGATTCGTAATTCACCCCTCCACTTT.

This chain uses TRBV29-1 with TRBJ1-1; TRBD1 aligns across 7 bases. Germline V gene data show CDR1 as SQVTM and CDR2 as ANQGSEA. V dropped 6 bases and J dropped 4; count of bases not matched to a gene: 5. There are 12 residues in the CDR3. This CDR3 is CSVGGQRTEAFF. CDR3 DNA: TGCAGCGTCGGGGGACAGCGCACTGAAGCTTTCTTT.

As to this clonotype: With a much larger clone just one base away, this may be a read error. This is likely a read error, given that the CDR3 carries no conserved phenylalanine or tryptophan at its end. The chain uses TRBV6-2 or TRBV6-3 and TRBJ2-5; D might be TRBD1 (6 bases). V was cut by 0 bases and J by 5 bases, with 13 bases left in between. The CDR3 is 15 amino acids. The germline gives CDR1 MNHEY, CDR2 SVGEGT. Here the CDR3 DNA reads TGTGCCAGCAGTTACTCGGGACATATCGGGGAGACCCAGTACCTC. Encoded protein: CASSYSGHIGETQYL.

This clonotype was recorded many times. The V call is TRBV20-1, the J call TRBJ2-7; 8 bases line up with TRBD2. Germline V gene data show CDR1 as DFQATT and CDR2 as SNEGSKA (reference sequence). Trimming removed 1 base from V and 0 bases from J; junction bases left unmatched: 5. CDR3 length: 15 residues. CDR3 nucleotide sequence: TGCAGTGCTAGAGGCCTAGCGGGTGTCTCCTACGAGCAGTACTTC. The encoded protein is CSARGLAGVSYEQYF.

On this clonotype itself: The CDR3 ends on some other residue instead of the conserved phenylalanine or tryptophan, so this is likely a read error. V is TRBV5-1 and J is TRBJ2-5; 9 nucleotides agree with TRBD2. This CDR3 has 15 residues. Germline V lookup: CDR1 SGHRS, CDR2 YFSETQ. V lost 0 bases and J lost 2; bases outside the gene matches: 2. The CDR3 bases are TGCGCCAGCAGCTTGGGCGGGGGGGATCAAGAGACCCAGTACTCC. Encoded protein: CASSLGGGDQETQYS.

This clonotype was counted between two and nine times. The chain uses TRBV30 and TRBJ1-1; perhaps TRBD1 as D (5 bases). V was trimmed by 3 bases and J by 1 base, leaving 18 bases between them. The germline V gene has CDR1 GTSNPN and CDR2 SVGIG (reference sequence). This CDR3 has 16 residues. The CDR3 is CAWRGVRVSGNTEAFF. CDR3 coding DNA: TGTGCCTGGAGAGGGGTCAGGGTGAGCGGGAACACTGAAGCTTTCTTT.

A few counts support this clonotype. V is TRBV7-8 and J is TRBJ1-5; no clear D gene. In germline, CDR1 is SGHVS, CDR2 FQNEAQ. This CDR3 comprises 17 residues. V was cut by 6 bases and J by 0 bases, with 18 bases left in between. This CDR3 reads CASSSRRQVVSNQPQHF. As DNA, the CDR3 is TGTGCCAGCAGTTCAAGGCGGCAGGTCGTTAGCAATCAGCCCCAGCATTTT.

V is TRBV2 and J is TRBJ2-7; D unresolved. Germline V CDR1 and CDR2: SNHLY, FYNNEI. Trimming took 7 bases from V and 4 from J, leaving 11 bases between them. The CDR3 is made up of 12 amino acids. CDR3 residues: CASMVAIYEQYF. The CDR3 DNA reads as TGTGCCAGCATGGTGGCAATTTACGAGCAGTACTTC.

In its sample, this clonotype was seen many times. The V call is TRBV5-1, the J call TRBJ1-1; possibly TRBD1 for D (5 bases). The CDR3 is made up of 15 amino acids. Germline V CDR1 and CDR2: SGHRS, YFSETQ. The germline V and J ends were trimmed by 0 bases and 0 bases, with 9 bases remaining between them. CDR3 in amino acids: CASSLGEGLNTEAFF. The CDR3 DNA reads TGCGCCAGCAGCTTGGGAGAGGGGTTGAACACTGAAGCTTTCTTT.

This clonotype was observed a handful of times. CDR3 nucleotides: TGCGCCAGCAGCTTGGATGGACAGTTTATCTATGGCTACACCTTC. Translation gives CASSLDGQFIYGYTF. The genes are TRBV5-1 and TRBJ1-2, with D maybe TRBD1 (6 bases). The CDR3 runs 15 residues. The V end was cut by 0 bases, the J end by 4 bases, with 13 bases between. CDR1 is SGHRS, CDR2 YFSETQ, per germline. Full variable domain (remainder filled in from reference TRBV5-1 and TRBJ1-2): KAGVTQTPRYLIKTRGQQVTLSCSPISGHRSVSWYQQTPGQGLQFLFEYFSETQRNKGNFPGRFSGRQFSNSRSEMNVSTLELGDSALYLCASSLDGQFIYGYTFGSGTRLTVV.

This clonotype was seen only a few times. The J gene is TRBJ1-1, the V gene TRBV3-1, with 8 bases that match TRBD1. This CDR3 contains 14 residues. V lost 4 bases, J lost 4 bases, and 5 bases stayed unmatched. Germline assignment: CDR1 LGHDT and CDR2 YNNKEL (reference sequence). CDR3 sequence (DNA): TGTGCCAGCAGCCGTCAGGGGGCGAGCACTGAAGCTTTCTTT. The encoded protein is CASSRQGASTEAFF.

Of note for this clonotype: One junction end disagrees with the germline gene, perhaps due to a read error. The rearrangement links TRBV9 to TRBJ2-7, with D possibly TRBD2 on 6 matching bases. The germline V gene encodes CDR1 SGDLS and CDR2 YYNGEE. The CDR3 covers 15 residues. The CDR3 protein is CASSAGDGGTYELYF. The CDR3 coding sequence is TGTGCCAGCAGCGCTGGGGACGGGGGAACCTACGAGCTGTACTTC.

In regard to this clonotype: Since a far larger clone is one base different, this is likely a read error. This rearrangement joins TRBV7-9 to TRBJ1-5; D is unresolved. The V gene's germline CDR1 is SEHNR and CDR2 FQNEAQ (reference sequence). The CDR3 is made up of 13 amino acids. The CDR3 loop is CASSLEAGMPRHF. CDR3 coding DNA: TGTGCCAGCAGCTTAGAGGCGGGAATGCCCCGGCATTTT.

This clonotype was observed at least ten times. The V call is TRBV6-2 or TRBV6-3, the J call TRBJ2-7; TRBD2 might be the D (5 bases). The V gene lost 5 bases and the J gene lost 0 bases, with 5 bases spanning the gap. This CDR3 comprises 12 residues. Per the germline V gene, CDR1 is MNHEY and CDR2 is SVGEGT. CDR3 bases: TGTGCCAGCAGTGAGGGCTCCTACGAGCAGTACTTC. Translating gives CASSEGSYEQYF.

This clonotype was observed at least ten times. V is TRBV6-1 and J is TRBJ1-2, with D perhaps TRBD1 (5 bases). V lost 7 bases to trimming and J lost 0 bases, with 12 bases between them. The CDR3 loop spans 14 amino acids. From germline, CDR1 is MNHNS and CDR2 SASEGT. This CDR3 reads CASNPGPSNYGYTF. The CDR3, as DNA: TGTGCCAGCAACCCGGGACCTTCTAACTATGGCTACACCTTC.

This clonotype occurred many times. This chain joins TRBV2 and TRBJ2-5; D call uncertain. This CDR3 is built from 12 residues. V was shortened by 6 bases and J by 1 base, with 6 bases between the two germline ends. Germline CDR1 is SNHLY and CDR2 is FYNNEI. The CDR3: CASRPGQETQYF. The CDR3 DNA sequence: TGTGCCAGCAGGCCGGGCCAAGAGACCCAGTACTTC.

This clonotype was recorded many times. The V call is TRBV28, the J call TRBJ2-7, with 7 bases that match TRBD1. In germline, CDR1 is MDHEN, CDR2 SYDVKM. This CDR3 has 16 residues. V gave up 5 bases and J gave up 5 bases; unmatched junction bases: 15. CDR3 loop: CASSPPNRGGWDEQYF. The CDR3 bases are TGTGCCAGCAGTCCTCCAAACAGGGGTGGTTGGGACGAGCAGTACTTC.

The chain is built from TRBV12-3 or TRBV12-4 and TRBJ2-7; 8 bases align to TRBD1. This CDR3 is 13 amino acids long. V shed 8 bases and J 0 bases; nucleotides not matched to a gene: 3. The CDR3 bases are TGTGCCAGCCGGGACAGGAGCTCCTACGAGCAGTACTTC. Protein: CASRDRSSYEQYF.